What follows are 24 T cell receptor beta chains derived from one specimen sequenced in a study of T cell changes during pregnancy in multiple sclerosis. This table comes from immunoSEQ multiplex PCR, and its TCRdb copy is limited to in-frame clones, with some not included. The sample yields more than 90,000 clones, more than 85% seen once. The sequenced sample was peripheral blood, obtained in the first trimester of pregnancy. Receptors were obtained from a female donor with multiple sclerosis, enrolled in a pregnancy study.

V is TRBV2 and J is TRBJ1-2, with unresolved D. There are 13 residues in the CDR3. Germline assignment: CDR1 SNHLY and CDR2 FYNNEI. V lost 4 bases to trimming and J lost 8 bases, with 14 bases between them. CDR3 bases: TGTGCCAGCAGTGGGGCCGGATTCGGCGGCTACACCTTC. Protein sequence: CASSGAGFGGYTF.

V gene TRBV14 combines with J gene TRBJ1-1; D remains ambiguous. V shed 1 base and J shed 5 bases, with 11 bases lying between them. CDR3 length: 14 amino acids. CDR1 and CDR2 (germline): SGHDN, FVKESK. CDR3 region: CASSQVPGSTEAFF. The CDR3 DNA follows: TGTGCCAGCAGCCAAGTCCCGGGGAGTACTGAAGCTTTCTTT.

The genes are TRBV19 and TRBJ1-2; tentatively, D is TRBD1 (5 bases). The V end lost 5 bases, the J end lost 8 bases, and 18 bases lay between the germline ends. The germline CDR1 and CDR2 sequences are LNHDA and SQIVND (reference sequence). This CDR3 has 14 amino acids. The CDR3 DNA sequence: TGTGCCAGTAGTCCGCGACAGCTTCCTGGCGGCTACACCTTC. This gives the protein CASSPRQLPGGYTF.

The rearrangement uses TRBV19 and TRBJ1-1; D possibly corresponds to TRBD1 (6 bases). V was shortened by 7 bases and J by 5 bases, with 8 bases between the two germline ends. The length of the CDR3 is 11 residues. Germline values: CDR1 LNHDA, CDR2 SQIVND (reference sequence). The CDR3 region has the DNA TGTGCCAGTAATCAGGGGACTGAAGCTTTCTTT. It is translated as CASNQGTEAFF.

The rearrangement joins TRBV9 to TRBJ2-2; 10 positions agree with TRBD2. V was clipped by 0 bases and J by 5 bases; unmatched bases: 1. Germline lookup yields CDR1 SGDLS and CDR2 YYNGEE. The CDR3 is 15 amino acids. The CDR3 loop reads CASSVEAGGTGELFF. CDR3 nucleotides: TGTGCCAGCAGCGTAGAAGCGGGAGGGACCGGGGAGCTGTTTTTT.

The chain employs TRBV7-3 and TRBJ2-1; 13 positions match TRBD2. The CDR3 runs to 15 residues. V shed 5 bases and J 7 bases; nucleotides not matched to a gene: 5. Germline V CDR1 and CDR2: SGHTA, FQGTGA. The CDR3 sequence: CASSLRTSGSNEQFF. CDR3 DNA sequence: TGTGCCAGCAGCCTACGGACTAGCGGGAGTAATGAGCAGTTCTTC.

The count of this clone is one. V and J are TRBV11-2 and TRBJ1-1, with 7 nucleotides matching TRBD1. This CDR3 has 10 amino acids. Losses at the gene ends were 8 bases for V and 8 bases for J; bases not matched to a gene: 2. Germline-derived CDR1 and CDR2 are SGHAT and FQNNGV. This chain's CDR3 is CASRQGEAFF. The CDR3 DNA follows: TGTGCCAGCCGACAGGGAGAAGCTTTCTTT.

CDR3 coding DNA: TGCGCCAGCAGCCAGGACAGGGGACGACAAGCTTTCTTT. Protein: CASSQDRGRQAFF. This chain links TRBV5-1 with TRBJ1-1; 9 bases fit TRBD1. The CDR3 totals 13 residues. V dropped 4 bases and J dropped 9; count of bases not matched to a gene: 7. Germline CDR1 SGHRS, CDR2 YFSETQ.

The CDR3 is CASGLQKQGPTYEQYF. The CDR3 bases are TGTGCTAGTGGTTTGCAAAAACAGGGGCCCACCTACGAGCAGTACTTC. The chain couples TRBV12-5 to TRBJ2-7, with 7 positions matching TRBD1. J was trimmed by 2 bases and V by 2 bases; bases with no gene match: 9. CDR1 and CDR2 (germline): LGHNT, FRNRAP. This CDR3 contains 16 residues.

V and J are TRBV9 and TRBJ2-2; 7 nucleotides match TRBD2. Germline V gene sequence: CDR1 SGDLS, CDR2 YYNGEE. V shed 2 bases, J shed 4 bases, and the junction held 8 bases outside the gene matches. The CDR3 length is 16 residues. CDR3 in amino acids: CASSVGAGRATGELFF. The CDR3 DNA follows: TGTGCCAGCAGCGTTGGGGCAGGGAGGGCCACCGGGGAGCTGTTTTTT.

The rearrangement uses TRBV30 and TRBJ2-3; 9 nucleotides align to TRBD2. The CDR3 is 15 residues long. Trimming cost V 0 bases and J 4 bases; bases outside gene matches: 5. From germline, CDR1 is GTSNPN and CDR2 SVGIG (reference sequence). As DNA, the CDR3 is TGTGCCTGGAGTGTCGCAGCGGGAGGAGCAGATACGCAGTATTTT. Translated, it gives CAWSVAAGGADTQYF.

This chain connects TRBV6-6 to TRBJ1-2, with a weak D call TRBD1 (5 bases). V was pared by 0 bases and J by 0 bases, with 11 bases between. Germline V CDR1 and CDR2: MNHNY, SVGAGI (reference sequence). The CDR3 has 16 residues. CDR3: CASSYSLSGTNYGYTF. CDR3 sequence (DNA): TGTGCCAGCAGTTACTCTCTTTCAGGGACTAACTATGGCTACACCTTC.

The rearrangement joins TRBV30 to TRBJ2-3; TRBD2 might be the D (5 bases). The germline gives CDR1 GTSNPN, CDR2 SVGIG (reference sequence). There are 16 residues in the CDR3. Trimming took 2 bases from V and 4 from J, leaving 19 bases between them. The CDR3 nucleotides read TGTGCCTGGAGTAGTGGCATGGCTAGCCGGGCAGATACGCAGTATTTT. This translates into CAWSSGMASRADTQYF.

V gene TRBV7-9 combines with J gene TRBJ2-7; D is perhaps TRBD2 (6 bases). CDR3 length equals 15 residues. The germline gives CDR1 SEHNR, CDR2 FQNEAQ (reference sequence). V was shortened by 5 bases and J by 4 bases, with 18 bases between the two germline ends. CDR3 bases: TGTGCCAGCAGCCGCGGGACCGAAGGCGGGTACGAGCAGTACTTC. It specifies CASSRGTEGGYEQYF.

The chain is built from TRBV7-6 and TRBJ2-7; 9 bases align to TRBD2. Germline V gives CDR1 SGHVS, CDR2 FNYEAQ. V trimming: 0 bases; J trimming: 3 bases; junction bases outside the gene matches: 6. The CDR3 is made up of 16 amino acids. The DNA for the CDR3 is TGTGCCAGCAGCTTAGCGTCGGCTAGCGGGATCTACGAGCAGTACTTC. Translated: CASSLASASGIYEQYF.

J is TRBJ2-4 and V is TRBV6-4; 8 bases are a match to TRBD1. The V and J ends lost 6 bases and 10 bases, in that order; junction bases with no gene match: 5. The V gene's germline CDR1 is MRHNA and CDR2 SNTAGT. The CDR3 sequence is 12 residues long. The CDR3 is CASSQQGGIQYF. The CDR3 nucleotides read TGTGCCAGCAGCCAACAGGGGGGTATTCAGTACTTC.

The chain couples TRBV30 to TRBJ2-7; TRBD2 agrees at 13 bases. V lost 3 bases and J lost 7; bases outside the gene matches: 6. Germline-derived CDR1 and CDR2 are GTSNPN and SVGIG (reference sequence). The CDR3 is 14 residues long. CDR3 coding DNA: TGTGCCTGGAGACTAGCGGGGGGGGTCGGGGAGCAGTACTTC. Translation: CAWRLAGGVGEQYF.

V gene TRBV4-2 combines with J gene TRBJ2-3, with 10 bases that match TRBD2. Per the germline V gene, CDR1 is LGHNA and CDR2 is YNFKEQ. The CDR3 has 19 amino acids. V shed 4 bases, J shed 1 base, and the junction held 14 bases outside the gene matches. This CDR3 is CASSRGRSGRSSGTDTQYF. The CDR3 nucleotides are TGTGCCAGCAGCCGAGGGCGTAGCGGGAGGAGTAGCGGCACAGATACGCAGTATTTT.

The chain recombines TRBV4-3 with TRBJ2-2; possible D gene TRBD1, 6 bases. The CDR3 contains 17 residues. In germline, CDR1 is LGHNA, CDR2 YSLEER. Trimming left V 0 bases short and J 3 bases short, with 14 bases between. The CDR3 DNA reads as TGCGCCAGCAGCCAAGATTACCCAGGGGCCTACACCGGGGAGCTGTTTTTT. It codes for CASSQDYPGAYTGELFF.

The CDR3 is CASRQTFSNQPQHF. The DNA for the CDR3 is TGTGCCAGCCGACAAACCTTTAGCAATCAGCCCCAGCATTTT. The chain recombines TRBV6-5 with TRBJ1-5; D remains unclear. Looked up from germline, CDR1 is MNHEY and CDR2 is SVGAGI. Trimming shortened V by 8 bases and J by 0 bases, and 11 bases separated the two germline ends. CDR3 length: 14 amino acids.

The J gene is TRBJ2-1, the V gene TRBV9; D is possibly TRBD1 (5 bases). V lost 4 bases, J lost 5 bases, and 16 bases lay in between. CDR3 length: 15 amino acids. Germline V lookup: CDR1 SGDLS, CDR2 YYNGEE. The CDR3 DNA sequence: TGTGCCAGCAGCAGAAAAGGGCAGGGCCACAATGAGCAGTTCTTC. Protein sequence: CASSRKGQGHNEQFF.

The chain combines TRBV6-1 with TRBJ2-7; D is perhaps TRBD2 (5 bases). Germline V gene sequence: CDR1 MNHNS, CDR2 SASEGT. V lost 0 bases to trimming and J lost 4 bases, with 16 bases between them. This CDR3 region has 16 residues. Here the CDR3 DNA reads TGTGCCAGCAGTGAAGCGTCGGCGGGTAGTTTATACGAGCAGTACTTC. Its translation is CASSEASAGSLYEQYF.

The CDR3 reads CASSGDRAEDYGYTF. Here the CDR3 DNA reads TGTGCCAGCAGCGGGGACAGGGCAGAGGACTATGGCTACACCTTC. The chain joins TRBV7-9 to TRBJ1-2, with TRBD1 matching over 9 bases. CDR1 is SEHNR, CDR2 FQNEAQ, per germline (reference sequence). The V segment lost 5 bases and the J segment 3 bases; nucleotides outside the gene matches: 7. The CDR3 is 15 amino acids.

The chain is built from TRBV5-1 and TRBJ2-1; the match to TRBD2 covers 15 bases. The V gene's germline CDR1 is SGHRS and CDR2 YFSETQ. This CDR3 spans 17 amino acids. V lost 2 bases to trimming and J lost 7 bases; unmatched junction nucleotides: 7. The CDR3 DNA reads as TGCGCCAGCAGCTTCGGACTAGCGGGAGGGCCGCGGAATGAGCAGTTCTTC. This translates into CASSFGLAGGPRNEQFF.